What follows describes a single T cell receptor beta chain. At one end, the junction sequence differs from germline, possibly due to a read error. The sample comes from a study of OX40 agonist ivuxolimab in advanced cancers. The assay was immunoSEQ multiplex PCR, and TCRdb's table has in-frame clones only and misses some. The table lists tens of thousands of clones, roughly 89% of them singletons. The TCR comes from an adult with an advanced solid tumor such as melanoma, head and neck, liver or kidney cancer. The material sequenced was CD4+ or CD8+ T cells sorted from blood, taken in a trial of the OX40 agonist ivuxolimab.

CDR3 sequence: CASSNPQGPQETQYF. As DNA, the CDR3 is TGTGCTAGCAGCAACCCCCAGGGTCCCCAAGAGACCCAGTACTTC. The chain combines TRBV7-7 with TRBJ2-5; perhaps TRBD1 as D (5 bases). The CDR3 has 15 amino acids. Germline values: CDR1 SSHAT, CDR2 FNYEAQ (reference sequence).